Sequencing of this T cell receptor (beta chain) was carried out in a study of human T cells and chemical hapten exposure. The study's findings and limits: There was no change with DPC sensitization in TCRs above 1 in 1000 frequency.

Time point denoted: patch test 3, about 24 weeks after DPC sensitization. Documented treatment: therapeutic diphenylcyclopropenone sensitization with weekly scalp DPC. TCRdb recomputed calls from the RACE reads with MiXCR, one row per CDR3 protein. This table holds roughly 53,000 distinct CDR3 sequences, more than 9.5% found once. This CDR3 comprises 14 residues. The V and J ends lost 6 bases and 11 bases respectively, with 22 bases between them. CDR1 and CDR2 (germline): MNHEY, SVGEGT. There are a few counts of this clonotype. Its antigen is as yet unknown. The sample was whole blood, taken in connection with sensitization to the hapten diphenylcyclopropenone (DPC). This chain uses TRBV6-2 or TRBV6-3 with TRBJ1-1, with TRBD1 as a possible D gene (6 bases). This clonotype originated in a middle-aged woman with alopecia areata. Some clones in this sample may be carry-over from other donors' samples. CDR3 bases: TGTGCCAGCAGGGACGCCGGGACAAAGATCGACGCTTTCTTT. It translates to CASRDAGTKIDAFF.